The 14 T cell receptor beta chains in this list originate from one sample, sequenced in a study of blood T cell repertoires in COVID-19. Method: immunoSEQ multiplex PCR; TCRdb's copy keeps in-frame clones and lacks some. This table has about 35,000 clones, around 87% appearing once. Specimen: peripheral blood. These receptors originate from a human donor in a cohort sampled during active COVID-19.

This chain joins TRBV29-1 and TRBJ2-1; TRBD2 agrees at 7 bases. The CDR3 runs 15 residues. V shed 4 bases, J shed 0 bases, and the junction held 6 bases outside the gene matches. The germline gives CDR1 SQVTM, CDR2 ANQGSEA. The CDR3 loop reads CSVAGGNYSYNEQFF. CDR3 sequence (DNA): TGCAGCGTTGCGGGGGGAAACTACTCCTACAATGAGCAGTTCTTC.

The gene calls are TRBV25-1 and TRBJ1-1; 10 bases match TRBD1. The germline V gene has CDR1 MGHDK and CDR2 SYGVNS. V shed 7 bases and J 1 base; nucleotides not matched to a gene: 6. The CDR3 consists of 15 residues. The CDR3 is CASTGTGVSNTEAFF. The DNA for the CDR3 is TGTGCCAGCACAGGGACAGGGGTTTCGAACACTGAAGCTTTCTTT.

The chain employs TRBV14 and TRBJ2-3; 9 nucleotides line up with TRBD2. This CDR3 has 14 amino acids. The germline CDR1 and CDR2 sequences are SGHDN and FVKESK. J lost 5 bases, V lost 4 bases, and 4 bases had no gene match. This chain's CDR3 is CASSPTSGRDTQYF. The DNA of the CDR3 is TGTGCCAGCAGCCCGACTAGCGGTAGAGATACGCAGTATTTT.

The chain employs TRBV6-5 and TRBJ1-2; 8 bases fit TRBD1. This CDR3 is 14 amino acids long. Germline values: CDR1 MNHEY, CDR2 SVGAGI. The V gene end was trimmed by 8 bases and the J gene end by 4 bases; junction bases not matched to a gene: 9. The CDR3 protein is CASDRGQDGYGYTF. For the CDR3, the DNA is TGTGCCAGCGACAGGGGTCAGGATGGCTATGGCTACACCTTC.

The V and J genes are TRBV14 and TRBJ2-7; 7 positions match TRBD1. Germline V gene lookup returns CDR1 SGHDN and CDR2 FVKESK. CDR3 length equals 17 residues. V lost 4 bases and J lost 7; bases outside the gene matches: 19. The CDR3 loop is CASSLGQMTVSMGEQYF. The CDR3 DNA reads TGTGCCAGCAGCCTGGGACAGATGACAGTCTCTATGGGGGAGCAGTACTTC.

CDR3 loop: CASSTGRQGGNSPLHF. As DNA, the CDR3 is TGCGCCAGCAGCACTGGCCGCCAGGGAGGGAATTCACCCCTCCACTTT. The rearrangement links TRBV5-1 to TRBJ1-6, with D possibly being TRBD1 (5 bases). The CDR3 loop spans 16 amino acids. CDR1 and CDR2 (germline): SGHRS, YFSETQ. Between the trimmed V and J ends, which lost 4 bases and 7 bases, there was a span of 18 bases.

The chain combines TRBV12-3 or TRBV12-4 with TRBJ2-7, with unresolved D. The CDR3 has 13 amino acids. With 2 bases removed from V and 2 bases from J, the gap between germline ends came to 7 bases. In nucleotides, the CDR3 is TGTGCCAGCAGTTTAAAACAAGCCTACGAGCAGTACTTC. The encoded protein is CASSLKQAYEQYF.

The gene calls are TRBV7-9 and TRBJ2-3; 8 bases are shared with TRBD1. The ends lost 2 bases at V and 1 base at J; junction bases unmatched: 8. This CDR3 region has 17 residues. Germline-derived CDR1 and CDR2 are SEHNR and FQNEAQ (reference sequence). The CDR3 sequence: CASSLSQGAVGTDTQYF. As DNA, the CDR3 is TGTGCCAGCAGCTTATCTCAGGGGGCGGTGGGCACAGATACGCAGTATTTT.

The DNA for the CDR3 is TGTGCCAGCAGCCCCGGACAGGGGAACTATGGCTACACCTTC. Translation gives CASSPGQGNYGYTF. V and J are TRBV9 and TRBJ1-2; 9 positions match TRBD1. The V segment lost 4 bases and the J segment 2 bases; nucleotides outside the gene matches: 3. Germline CDR1 is SGDLS and CDR2 is YYNGEE. The length of the CDR3 is 14 residues. The whole variable domain, filled in from reference TRBV9 and TRBJ1-2, reads DSGVTQTPKHLITATGQRVTLRCSPRSGDLSVYWYQQSLDQGLQFLIQYYNGEERAKGNILERFSAQQFPDLHSELNLSSLELGDSALYFCASSPGQGNYGYTFGSGTRLTVV.

The genes are TRBV28 and TRBJ1-2; 12 positions match TRBD1. In germline, CDR1 is MDHEN, CDR2 SYDVKM. With 10 bases clipped from V and 4 bases from J, the junction kept 7 bases outside the gene matches. The CDR3 contains 14 residues. As DNA, the CDR3 is TGTGCCACGACCGGGACAGGGGGCAGCTATGGCTACACCTTC. Its translation: CATTGTGGSYGYTF.

The rearrangement links TRBV3-1 (or the pseudogene TRBV3-2) to TRBJ1-6; a possible D gene is TRBD1 (5 bases). The V gene lost 6 bases and the J gene lost 7 bases, with 10 bases spanning the gap. The CDR3 covers 13 residues. CDR1 and CDR2 from the germline V gene are LGHDT and YNNKEL (reference sequence). The DNA for the CDR3 is TGTGCCAGCAGTGAGACAGAGAATTCACCCCTCCACTTT. This codes for CASSETENSPLHF.

V usage is TRBV3-1 (or the pseudogene TRBV3-2) and J usage is TRBJ2-7, with 9 bases that match TRBD2. The CDR3 has 18 residues. Germline lookup yields CDR1 LGHDT and CDR2 YNNKEL (reference sequence). The V gene end was trimmed by 4 bases and the J gene end by 0 bases; junction bases not matched to a gene: 13. The CDR3 coding sequence is TGTGCCAGCAGCCCGGGGGGAACTAGCGGGCTTTTCTCCTACGAGCAGTACTTC. Translated: CASSPGGTSGLFSYEQYF.

V and J are TRBV9 and TRBJ2-5; a weak D match, TRBD2 (6 bases). The V gene's germline CDR1 is SGDLS and CDR2 YYNGEE. V gave up 0 bases and J gave up 5 bases, with 11 bases separating them. CDR3 length: 14 residues. CDR3 sequence: CASSVVGGGETQYF. CDR3 DNA: TGTGCCAGCAGCGTAGTCGGGGGTGGGGAGACCCAGTACTTC.

J is TRBJ1-4 and V is TRBV19; 9 nucleotides line up with TRBD1. J lost 5 bases, V lost 1 base, and 2 bases had no gene match. The CDR3 contains 15 residues. Germline loops: CDR1 LNHDA, CDR2 SQIVND (reference sequence). This CDR3 is CASSIGGTGNEKLFF. CDR3 coding DNA: TGTGCCAGTAGTATAGGGGGGACAGGGAATGAAAAACTGTTTTTT.